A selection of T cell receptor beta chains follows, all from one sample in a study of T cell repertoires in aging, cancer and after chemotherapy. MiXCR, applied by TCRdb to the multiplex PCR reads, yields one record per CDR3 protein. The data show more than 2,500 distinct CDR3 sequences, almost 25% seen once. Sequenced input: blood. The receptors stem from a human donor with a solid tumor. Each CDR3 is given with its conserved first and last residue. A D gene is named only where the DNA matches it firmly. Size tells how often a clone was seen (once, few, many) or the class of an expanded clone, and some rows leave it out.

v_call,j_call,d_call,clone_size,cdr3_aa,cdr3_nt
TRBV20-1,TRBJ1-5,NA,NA,CSAQARESQGNQPQHF,TGCAGTGCTCAGGCGAGAGAGTCTCAAGGCAATCAGCCCCAGCATTTT
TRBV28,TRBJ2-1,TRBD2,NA,CASSYDPRRERSYNEQFF,TGTGCCAGCAGTTATGACCCCCGGCGGGAGAGGTCCTACAATGAGCAGTTCTTC
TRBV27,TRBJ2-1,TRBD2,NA,CASSLLPTVPGLAGGEQFF,TGTGCCAGCAGTTTATTGCCGACAGTCCCGGGACTAGCGGGAGGTGAGCAGTTCTTC
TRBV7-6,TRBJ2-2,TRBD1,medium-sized,CASSPSTPTGVGVRELFF,TGTGCCAGCAGCCCGAGCACCCCGACAGGGGTTGGTGTTAGGGAGCTGTTTTTT
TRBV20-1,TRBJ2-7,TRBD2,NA,CSANVYAGEFYEQYF,TGCAGTGCTAATGTCTACGCGGGAGAATTCTACGAGCAGTACTTC
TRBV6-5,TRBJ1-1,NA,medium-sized,CASSYLGLQNTEAFF,TGTGCCAGCAGTTACTTAGGCTTGCAGAACACTGAAGCTTTCTTT
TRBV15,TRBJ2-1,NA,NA,CATSRVTKGINEQFF,TGTGCCACCAGCAGAGTTACTAAAGGCATCAATGAGCAGTTCTTC
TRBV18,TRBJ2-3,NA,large,CASSPLITDTQYF,TGTGCCAGCTCACCACTTATCACAGATACGCAGTATTTT
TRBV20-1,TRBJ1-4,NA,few,CSAREETREKLFF,TGCAGTGCTAGAGAGGAGACGAGGGAAAAACTGTTTTTT
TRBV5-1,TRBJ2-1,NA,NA,CASSLALGHSSYNEQFF,TGTGCCAGCAGCTTGGCCTTGGGCCATAGCTCCTACAATGAGCAGTTCTTC
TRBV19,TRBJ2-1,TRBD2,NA,CASRTGLAGGVAEQFF,TGTGCCAGTAGGACGGGACTAGCGGGAGGCGTTGCTGAGCAGTTCTTC
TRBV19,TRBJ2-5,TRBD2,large,CASSIGLAGVGETQYF,TGTGCCAGTAGTATTGGTTTAGCGGGAGTCGGAGAGACCCAGTACTTC
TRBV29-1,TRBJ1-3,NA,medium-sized,CSFLGGSGNTIYF,TGCAGCTTCCTAGGGGGCTCTGGAAACACCATATATTTT
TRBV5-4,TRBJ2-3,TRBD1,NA,CASSSTGGSTDTQYF,TGTGCCAGCAGCTCGACAGGGGGGAGCACAGATACGCAGTATTTT
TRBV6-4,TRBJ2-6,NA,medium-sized,CASSDEPSSGANVLTF,TGTGCCAGCAGTGACGAACCGTCAAGCGGGGCCAACGTCCTGACTTTC
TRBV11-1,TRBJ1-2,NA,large,CASSAEGWNYGYTF,TGTGCCAGCAGCGCGGAGGGGTGGAACTATGGCTACACCTTC
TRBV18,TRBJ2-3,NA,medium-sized,CASSMTGGTDTQYF,TGTGCCAGCTCAATGACCGGGGGAACAGATACGCAGTATTTT
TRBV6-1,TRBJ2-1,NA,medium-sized,CASRDPRRDEQFF,TGTGCCAGCCGGGACCCCCGTCGGGATGAGCAGTTCTTC
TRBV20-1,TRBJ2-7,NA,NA,CSAGESQYF,TGCAGTGCTGGGGAGTCACAGTACTTC
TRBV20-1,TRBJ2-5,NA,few,CSARGTGISETQYF,TGCAGTGCTAGAGGGACGGGGATCTCGGAGACCCAGTACTTC
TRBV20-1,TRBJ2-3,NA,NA,CSASPLGEWGDTQYF,TGCAGTGCTAGCCCTCTGGGAGAATGGGGAGATACGCAGTATTTT
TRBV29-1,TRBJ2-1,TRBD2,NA,CSVEVGLAGGEQFF,TGCAGCGTTGAGGTGGGTCTAGCGGGAGGTGAGCAGTTCTTC
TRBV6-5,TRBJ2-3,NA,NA,CASSYGTDTQYF,TGTGCCAGCAGTTACGGGACAGATACGCAGTATTTT
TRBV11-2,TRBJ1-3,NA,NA,CASSWGKSSGNTIYF,TGTGCCAGCAGCTGGGGCAAGAGCTCTGGAAACACCATATATTTT
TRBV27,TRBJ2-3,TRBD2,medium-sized,CASSLSGRGSDTQYF,TGTGCCAGCAGTTTAAGCGGGAGAGGATCAGATACGCAGTATTTT
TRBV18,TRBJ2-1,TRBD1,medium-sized,CASSQDGSGTGHEQFF,TGTGCCAGCTCACAGGATGGTTCCGGGACAGGGCATGAGCAGTTCTTC
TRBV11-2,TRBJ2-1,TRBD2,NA,CATHLGLVTYNEQFF,TGTGCCACCCATTTGGGACTAGTAACCTACAATGAGCAGTTCTTC
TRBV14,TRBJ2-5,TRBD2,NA,CASSLARGTSGRLMRETQYF,TGTGCCAGCAGCCTCGCGCGGGGGACTAGCGGGAGATTGATGAGAGAGACCCAGTACTTC
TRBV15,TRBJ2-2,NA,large,CATSRFRTNTGELFF,TGTGCCACCAGCAGGTTCAGGACGAACACCGGGGAGCTGTTTTTT